A single sample gave rise to the 21 T cell receptor beta chains below, sequenced in a study of control samples from healthy donors and cancer patients (dated by TCRdb to about 2020). The library was prepared using the immunoSEQ multiplex PCR assay. Imported from immuneACCESS, the table was reduced by TCRdb to in-frame sequences with V and J called. These copies leave out some clones; in studies compared against another copy, an unresolved V gene accounts for under half, and the cause of the remainder is not known. This sample has around 100,000 clones in its table, and 88% of those were observed once. 13% to 15% of the sample belongs to the ten largest clones. Sequencing was carried out using blood. The receptor set was obtained from a young man in good health.

The rearrangement uses TRBV2 and TRBJ1-5; TRBD1 matches 8 bases. The CDR3 loop spans 14 amino acids. Germline V gene lookup returns CDR1 SNHLY and CDR2 FYNNEI. V lost 5 bases to trimming and J lost 7 bases; unmatched junction nucleotides: 7. CDR3 loop: CASSPDRARQPQHF. In DNA form, the CDR3 reads TGTGCCAGCAGTCCGGACAGGGCGAGACAGCCCCAGCATTTT.

The chain is built from TRBV12-2 and TRBJ2-2; the D call TRBD2 from the table was never checked on the DNA. TRBV12-2 is shown as a pseudogene. The CDR3 is 19 residues long. In DNA form, the CDR3 reads TGTGCAAGTCGCTTAGGATCACTATTCTCTTCCCCGAACACCGGGGAGCTGTTTTTT. This codes for CASRLGSLFSSPNTGELFF.

The chain carries TRBV2 and TRBJ1-1, with D unresolved. Trimming removed 5 bases at V and 8 bases at J, with 6 bases between. This CDR3 has 10 amino acids. CDR1 is SNHLY and CDR2 is FYNNEI in the germline V gene. The CDR3 loop reads CASSSIEAFF. The CDR3 region has the DNA TGTGCCAGCAGTTCCATAGAAGCTTTCTTT.

This chain uses TRBV4-1 with TRBJ1-4; D is possibly TRBD1 (5 bases). Trimming left V 3 bases short and J 7 bases short, with 12 bases between. The length of the CDR3 is 14 residues. The germline CDR1 and CDR2 sequences are MGHRA and YSYEKL. Here the CDR3 reads CASSQGQGAEKLFF. CDR3 coding DNA: TGCGCCAGCAGCCAGGGGCAGGGAGCTGAAAAACTGTTTTTT.

This chain uses TRBV27 with TRBJ2-7, with 7 bases matching TRBD1. J lost 3 bases, V lost 6 bases, and 8 bases had no gene match. The CDR3 runs 14 residues. In germline, CDR1 is MNHEY, CDR2 SMNVEV (reference sequence). Written as DNA, the CDR3 is TGTGCCAGCAGGCGACAGGGTGGACTCTACGAGCAGTACTTC. As protein: CASRRQGGLYEQYF.

V and J are TRBV27 and TRBJ2-7, with 8 positions matching TRBD2. Germline V lookup: CDR1 MNHEY, CDR2 SMNVEV (reference sequence). The CDR3 is 14 amino acids. V lost 5 bases and J lost 0; bases outside the gene matches: 3. The CDR3, as DNA: TGTGCCAGCAGTATCGGGGGGGACTCCTACGAGCAGTACTTC. As protein: CASSIGGDSYEQYF.

V gene TRBV19 combines with J gene TRBJ1-2; no firm D call. Germline V lookup: CDR1 LNHDA, CDR2 SQIVND (reference sequence). The CDR3 totals 12 residues. Trimming took off 4 bases at V and 7 bases at J, with 10 bases between the two ends. This chain's CDR3 is CASSSPGPGYTF. The DNA of the CDR3 is TGTGCCAGTAGTAGCCCAGGCCCTGGCTACACCTTC.

In regard to this clone: This sample also contains other DNA sequences that code for the same CDR3. The chain combines TRBV10-3 with TRBJ1-1, with D perhaps matching TRBD1 (5 bases). The CDR3 has 14 amino acids. From germline, CDR1 is ENHRY and CDR2 SYGVKD. V was trimmed by 2 bases and J by 1 base, leaving 8 bases between them. CDR3 DNA: TGTGCCATCAGTGAGGGGCAGGGGAACACTGAAGCTTTCTTT. This codes for CAISEGQGNTEAFF.

This chain connects TRBV21-1 to TRBJ2-1; the table's TRBD2 call for D was not verified on the DNA. TRBV21-1 is classified as a pseudogene. The CDR3 runs to 14 residues. The CDR3 region has the DNA TGTGCCAGCAGCTTCCGGAGAAATCTCAATGAGCAGTTCTTC. Encoded protein: CASSFRRNLNEQFF.

This chain links TRBV27 with TRBJ2-3, with 7 bases matching TRBD1. Germline CDR1 and CDR2: MNHEY and SMNVEV (reference sequence). The CDR3 has 15 residues. V dropped 6 bases and J dropped 4; count of bases not matched to a gene: 10. CDR3 nucleotide sequence: TGTGCCAGCAGGCCCCGGGACAGTTTCCCAGATACGCAGTATTTT. As protein: CASRPRDSFPDTQYF.

This clone appeared a single time. The V call is TRBV5-1, the J call TRBJ2-5; D is unclear. Germline CDR1 and CDR2: SGHRS and YFSETQ. The CDR3 sequence is 14 residues long. Trimming removed 4 bases from V and 2 bases from J, with 12 bases in between. The chain's CDR3 is CASSPVYGQETQYF. The CDR3 DNA follows: TGCGCCAGCAGCCCAGTATATGGGCAAGAGACCCAGTACTTC.

The J gene is TRBJ2-3, the V gene TRBV10-3; D perhaps matches TRBD2 (6 bases). CDR3 size: 14 residues. CDR1 and CDR2 from the germline V gene are ENHRY and SYGVKD. V was trimmed by 6 bases and J by 0 bases, leaving 10 bases between them. As DNA, the CDR3 is TGTGCCATCAGGACCGGGACTAGCACAGATACGCAGTATTTT. Protein sequence: CAIRTGTSTDTQYF.

This chain joins TRBV2 and TRBJ2-7; no definite D call. The length of the CDR3 is 13 residues. With 3 bases removed from V and 4 bases from J, the gap between germline ends came to 10 bases. CDR1 is SNHLY, CDR2 FYNNEI, per germline. The CDR3 coding sequence is TGTGCCAGCAGTGAGCCTTCTCGGTACGAGCAGTACTTC. It yields the protein CASSEPSRYEQYF.

The gene calls are TRBV5-4 and TRBJ1-3; possibly TRBD1 for D (5 bases). Germline V gene data show CDR1 as SGHNT and CDR2 as YYREEE (reference sequence). Trimming removed 4 bases from V and 0 bases from J, with 8 bases in between. The CDR3 is 14 residues long. This CDR3 is CASSIGTSGNTIYF. Here the CDR3 DNA reads TGTGCCAGCAGCATAGGGACCTCTGGAAACACCATATATTTT.

Of note for this clone: Compared with germline, one end of the junction differs, possibly owing to a read error. The rearrangement uses TRBV6-6 and TRBJ2-7; D is ambiguous. The CDR3 runs to 14 residues. Germline V CDR1 and CDR2: MNHNY, SVGAGI (reference sequence). The DNA for the CDR3 is TGTGCCAGCAGCCCCCACGACGACCCCTCCTACGTCCTCTTC. It codes for CASSPHDDPSYVLF.

The chain is built from TRBV2 and TRBJ1-5; TRBD1 is a possible D gene (6 bases). Between the trimmed V and J ends, which lost 5 bases and 7 bases, there was a span of 15 bases. Germline V CDR1 and CDR2: SNHLY, FYNNEI. This CDR3 spans 14 amino acids. The CDR3 loop reads CASSLQTGIQPQHF. The DNA for the CDR3 is TGTGCCAGCAGTCTCCAGACAGGAATCCAGCCCCAGCATTTT.

The V gene is TRBV5-1, the J gene TRBJ2-3, with 14 bases lining up with TRBD2. Looked up from germline, CDR1 is SGHRS and CDR2 is YFSETQ. The CDR3 spans 16 residues. The V and J ends lost 4 bases and 6 bases, in that order; junction bases with no gene match: 7. The chain's CDR3 is CASSTGTSGSRDTQYF. The CDR3 bases are TGCGCCAGCAGCACCGGGACTAGCGGGAGTAGGGATACGCAGTATTTT.

The V and J genes are TRBV19 and TRBJ1-1, with 9 positions matching TRBD1. Germline CDR1 and CDR2: LNHDA and SQIVND (reference sequence). The length of the CDR3 is 16 residues. The V gene end was trimmed by 5 bases and the J gene end by 4 bases; junction bases not matched to a gene: 11. As DNA, the CDR3 is TGTGCCAGTAGTCTTAGGACAGGGGATGTTGGCACTGAAGCTTTCTTT. Protein sequence: CASSLRTGDVGTEAFF.

This clone was detected once. This chain links TRBV27 with TRBJ1-5; D remains unclear. Germline CDR1 and CDR2: MNHEY and SMNVEV (reference sequence). The CDR3 is 14 amino acids. The V end was cut by 5 bases, the J end by 0 bases, with 8 bases between. For the CDR3, the DNA is TGTGCCAGCAGTAAAGGTTATAGCAATCAGCCCCAGCATTTT. Protein sequence: CASSKGYSNQPQHF.

This clone was detected a few times. The V gene is TRBV7-3, the J gene TRBJ2-1, with 10 positions matching TRBD2. This CDR3 has 15 residues. The V gene end was trimmed by 3 bases and the J gene end by 4 bases; junction bases not matched to a gene: 3. Germline assignment: CDR1 SGHTA and CDR2 FQGTGA. The CDR3 protein is CASSFIAGGYNEQFF. CDR3 DNA sequence: TGTGCCAGCAGCTTCATAGCGGGGGGTTACAATGAGCAGTTCTTC.

The chain has TRBV7-2 and TRBJ1-2, with no clear D. Deletions cut 3 bases from V and 5 bases from J, with 7 bases between. Germline lookup yields CDR1 SGHTA and CDR2 FQGNSA. There are 12 residues in the CDR3. CDR3 loop: CASSLLDYGYTF. The CDR3 DNA sequence: TGTGCCAGCAGCTTGTTAGATTATGGCTACACCTTC.